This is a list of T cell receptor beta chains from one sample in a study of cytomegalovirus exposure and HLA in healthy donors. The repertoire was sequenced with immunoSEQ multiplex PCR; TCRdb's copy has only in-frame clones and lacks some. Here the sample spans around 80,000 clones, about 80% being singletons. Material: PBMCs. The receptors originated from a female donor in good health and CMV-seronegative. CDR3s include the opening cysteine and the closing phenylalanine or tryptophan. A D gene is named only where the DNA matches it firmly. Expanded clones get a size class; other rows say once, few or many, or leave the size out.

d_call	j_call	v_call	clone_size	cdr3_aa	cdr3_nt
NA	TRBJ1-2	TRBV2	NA	CASSETGTNYGYTF	TGTGCCAGCAGTGAGACGGGGACTAACTATGGCTACACCTTC
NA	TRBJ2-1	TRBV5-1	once	CASSLGQDNEQFF	TGCGCCAGCAGCTTGGGGCAGGACAATGAGCAGTTCTTC
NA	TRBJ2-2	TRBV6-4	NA	CASSDSPDTGELFF	TGTGCCAGCAGTGACTCTCCAGACACCGGGGAGCTGTTTTTT
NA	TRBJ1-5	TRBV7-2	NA	CASSPDMYSNQPQHF	TGTGCCAGCAGCCCGGACATGTATAGCAATCAGCCCCAGCATTTT
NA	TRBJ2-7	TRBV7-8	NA	CASSPGYYEQYF	TGTGCCAGCAGCCCGGGGTACTACGAGCAGTACTTC
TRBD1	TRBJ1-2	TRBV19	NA	CASSNMDRGYTF	TGTGCCAGTAGTAACATGGACAGGGGCTACACCTTC
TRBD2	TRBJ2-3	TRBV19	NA	CASSPLERGGPTDTQYF	TGTGCCAGTAGTCCGTTGGAACGGGGGGGCCCGACGGATACGCAGTATTTT
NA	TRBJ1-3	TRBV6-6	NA	CASSYSAISGNTIYF	TGTGCCAGCAGTTACTCCGCGATCTCTGGAAACACCATATATTTT
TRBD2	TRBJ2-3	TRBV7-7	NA	CASSPGGTSTDTQYF	TGTGCTAGCAGCCCGGGGGGGACCAGCACAGATACGCAGTATTTT
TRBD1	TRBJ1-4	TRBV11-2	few	CASSPTFGFMGQGVEKLFF	TGTGCCAGCAGCCCAACATTTGGGTTTATGGGCCAGGGGGTTGAAAAACTGTTTTTT
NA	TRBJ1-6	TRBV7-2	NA	CASSTNSPRGSSYNSPLHF	TGTGCCAGCAGCACAAATAGCCCCCGGGGAAGCTCCTATAATTCACCCCTCCACTTT
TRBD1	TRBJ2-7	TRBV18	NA	CASSPATGFGSEQYF	TGTGCCAGCTCACCAGCGACAGGGTTCGGAAGCGAGCAGTACTTC
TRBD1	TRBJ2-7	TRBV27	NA	CASSLGPPGQSSNEQYF	TGTGCCAGCAGTTTAGGTCCCCCGGGACAGTCTTCAAATGAGCAGTACTTC
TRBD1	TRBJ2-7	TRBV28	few	CASSEGQGIYEQYF	TGTGCCAGCAGTGAGGGACAGGGGATATACGAGCAGTACTTC
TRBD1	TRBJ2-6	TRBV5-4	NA	CASRDGTAGANVLTF	TGTGCCAGCAGAGACGGGACAGCTGGGGCCAACGTCCTGACTTTC
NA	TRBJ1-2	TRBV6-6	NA	CASSFRGNYGYTF	TGTGCCAGCAGTTTCCGCGGAAACTATGGCTACACCTTC
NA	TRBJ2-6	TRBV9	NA	CASSRQPPGAGANVLTF	TGTGCCAGCAGCCGCCAACCCCCAGGGGCTGGGGCCAACGTCCTGACTTTC
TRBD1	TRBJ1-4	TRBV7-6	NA	CASRAGTGANEKLFF	TGTGCCAGCCGCGCCGGGACAGGTGCTAATGAAAAACTGTTTTTT
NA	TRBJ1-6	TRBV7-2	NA	CASRLGRGDSPLHF	TGTGCCAGCAGATTAGGCAGGGGCGATTCACCCCTCCACTTT
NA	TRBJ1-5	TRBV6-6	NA	CASSYWTVSNQPQHF	TGTGCCAGCAGTTACTGGACAGTCTCCAATCAGCCCCAGCATTTT
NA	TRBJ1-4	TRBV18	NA	CASSPSTGTTNEKLFF	TGTGCCAGCTCACCATCTACGGGGACAACTAATGAAAAACTGTTTTTT
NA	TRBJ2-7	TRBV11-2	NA	CASSLRRLSYEQYF	TGTGCCAGCAGCTTACGGCGGCTCTCCTACGAGCAGTACTTC
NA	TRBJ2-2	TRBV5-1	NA	CASSLDSPTAGELFF	TGCGCCAGCAGCTTGGACAGCCCCACGGCCGGGGAGCTGTTTTTT
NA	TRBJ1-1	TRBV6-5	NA	CASSPGERTEAFF	TGTGCCAGCAGTCCAGGGGAACGCACTGAAGCTTTCTTT
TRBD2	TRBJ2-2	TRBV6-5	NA	CASSYLPGGATGELFF	TGTGCCAGCAGTTACCTCCCGGGAGGGGCCACCGGGGAGCTGTTTTTT
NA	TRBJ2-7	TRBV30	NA	CAWGAIDGSYEQYF	TGTGCCTGGGGGGCGATTGATGGATCCTACGAGCAGTACTTC
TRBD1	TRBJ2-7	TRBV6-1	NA	CATQRTGAYEQYF	TGTGCCACCCAAAGGACAGGGGCCTACGAGCAGTACTTC
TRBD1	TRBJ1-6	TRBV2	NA	CASGGQVGSPLHF	TGTGCCAGCGGGGGACAGGTTGGGTCACCCCTCCACTTT
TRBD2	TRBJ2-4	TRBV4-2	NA	CASSQDSGAGLAKNIQYF	TGTGCCAGCAGCCAAGATAGCGGGGCGGGCTTAGCCAAAAACATTCAGTACTTC
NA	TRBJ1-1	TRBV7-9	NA	CASSLEGQLMNTEAFF	TGTGCCAGCAGCTTAGAGGGGCAGCTCATGAACACTGAAGCTTTCTTT
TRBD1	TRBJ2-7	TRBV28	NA	CASSPLGQGWNEQYF	TGTGCCAGCAGTCCATTGGGACAGGGGTGGAACGAGCAGTACTTC
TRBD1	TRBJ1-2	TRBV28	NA	CASSPTGPYGYTF	TGTGCCAGCAGCCCGACAGGGCCTTATGGCTACACCTTC
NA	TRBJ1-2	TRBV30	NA	CAWSGTEQYGYTF	TGTGCCTGGAGTGGGACAGAGCAGTATGGCTACACCTTC
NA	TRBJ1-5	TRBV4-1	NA	CASSQERTDSNQPQHF	TGCGCCAGCAGCCAAGAGCGGACAGATAGCAATCAGCCCCAGCATTTT
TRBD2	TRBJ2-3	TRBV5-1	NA	CASSLGPAGFTDTQYF	TGCGCCAGCAGCTTGGGTCCAGCGGGGTTCACAGATACGCAGTATTTT
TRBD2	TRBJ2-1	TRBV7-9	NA	CASRDRTGGYNEQFF	TGTGCCAGCAGAGATCGGACCGGGGGGTACAATGAGCAGTTCTTC
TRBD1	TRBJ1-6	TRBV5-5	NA	CASSLDSWVTGNSPLHF	TGTGCCAGCAGCTTGGACTCGTGGGTGACAGGGAATTCACCCCTCCACTTT
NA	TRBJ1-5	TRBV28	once	CASSLGGSNQPQHF	TGTGCCAGCAGTTTGGGAGGGAGCAATCAGCCCCAGCATTTT
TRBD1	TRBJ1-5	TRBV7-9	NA	CASSLGQGGEQPQHF	TGTGCCAGCAGCTTAGGACAGGGGGGTGAACAGCCCCAGCATTTT
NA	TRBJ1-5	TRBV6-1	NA	CASSNRVGNQPQHF	TGTGCCAGCAGTAACAGGGTAGGCAATCAGCCCCAGCATTTT
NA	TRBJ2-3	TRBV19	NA	CASSVAELTDTQYF	TGTGCCAGTAGTGTAGCGGAGCTCACAGATACGCAGTATTTT
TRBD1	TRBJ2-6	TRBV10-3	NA	CAIRPGQGEDIGSGANVLTF	TGTGCCATCAGACCCGGACAGGGGGAAGATATCGGCTCTGGGGCCAACGTCCTGACTTTC
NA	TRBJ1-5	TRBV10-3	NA	CAISESAGAANQPQHF	TGTGCCATCAGTGAGTCAGCAGGGGCGGCCAATCAGCCCCAGCATTTT
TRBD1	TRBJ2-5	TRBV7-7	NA	CASSRDSQETQYF	TGTGCTAGCAGTCGGGACAGCCAAGAGACCCAGTACTTC
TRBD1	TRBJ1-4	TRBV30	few	CAWSPQGALFF	TGTGCCTGGAGCCCCCAGGGGGCACTGTTTTTT
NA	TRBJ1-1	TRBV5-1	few	CASSLNRVGTEAFF	TGCGCCAGCAGCTTGAACAGGGTGGGCACTGAAGCTTTCTTT
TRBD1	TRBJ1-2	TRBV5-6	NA	CASSLWTGGPNYGYTF	TGTGCCAGCAGCCTTTGGACAGGAGGACCTAACTATGGCTACACCTTC
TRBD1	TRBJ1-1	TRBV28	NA	CASSSPRGVDMNTEAFF	TGTGCCAGCAGTTCCCCCAGGGGGGTCGATATGAACACTGAAGCTTTCTTT
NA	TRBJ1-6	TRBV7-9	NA	CASSLQGGNSPLHF	TGTGCCAGCAGCTTACAGGGAGGGAATTCACCCCTCCACTTT
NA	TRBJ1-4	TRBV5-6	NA	CASSPPGERGIRKLFF	TGTGCCAGCAGCCCCCCCGGGGAGCGGGGTATACGAAAACTGTTTTTT
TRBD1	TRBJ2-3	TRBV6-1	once	CASRRGQGTTDTQYF	TGTGCCAGCAGGAGGGGACAGGGGACGACAGATACGCAGTATTTT
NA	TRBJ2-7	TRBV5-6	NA	CASLGGSSYEQYF	TGTGCCAGCCTAGGAGGGTCCTCCTACGAGCAGTACTTC
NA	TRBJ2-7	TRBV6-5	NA	CASSYSFSAGWEQYF	TGTGCCAGCAGTTACTCGTTTAGCGCCGGGTGGGAGCAGTACTTC
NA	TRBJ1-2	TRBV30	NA	CAWNNPGSDYGYTF	TGTGCCTGGAACAACCCGGGGTCAGACTATGGCTACACCTTC
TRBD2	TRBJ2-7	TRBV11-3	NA	CASSLGSGLGEQYF	TGTGCCAGCAGCTTAGGTTCGGGACTAGGCGAGCAGTACTTC
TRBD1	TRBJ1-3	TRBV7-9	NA	CASSHPRTGRSGNTIYF	TGTGCCAGCAGCCATCCGCGGACAGGGCGCTCTGGAAACACCATATATTTT
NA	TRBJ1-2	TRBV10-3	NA	CAISERPGQDYGYTF	TGTGCCATCAGTGAGAGGCCAGGGCAGGACTATGGCTACACCTTC
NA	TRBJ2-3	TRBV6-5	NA	CASSYGGASTDTQYF	TGTGCCAGCAGTTACGGCGGGGCCAGCACAGATACGCAGTATTTT
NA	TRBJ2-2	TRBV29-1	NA	CSVVLSRVTGELFF	TGCAGCGTTGTCCTGAGCCGGGTCACCGGGGAGCTGTTTTTT